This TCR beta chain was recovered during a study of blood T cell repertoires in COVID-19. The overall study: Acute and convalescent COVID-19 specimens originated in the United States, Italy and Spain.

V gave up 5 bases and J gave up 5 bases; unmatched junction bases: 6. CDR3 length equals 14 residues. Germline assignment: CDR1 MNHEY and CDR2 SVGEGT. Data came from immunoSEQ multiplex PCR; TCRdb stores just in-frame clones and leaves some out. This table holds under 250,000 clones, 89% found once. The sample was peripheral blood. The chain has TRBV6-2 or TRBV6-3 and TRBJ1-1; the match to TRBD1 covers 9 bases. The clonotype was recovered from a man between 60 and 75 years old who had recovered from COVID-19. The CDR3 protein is CASSPGQGRTEAFF. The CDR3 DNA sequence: TGTGCCAGCAGTCCCGGACAGGGGAGGACTGAAGCTTTCTTT.